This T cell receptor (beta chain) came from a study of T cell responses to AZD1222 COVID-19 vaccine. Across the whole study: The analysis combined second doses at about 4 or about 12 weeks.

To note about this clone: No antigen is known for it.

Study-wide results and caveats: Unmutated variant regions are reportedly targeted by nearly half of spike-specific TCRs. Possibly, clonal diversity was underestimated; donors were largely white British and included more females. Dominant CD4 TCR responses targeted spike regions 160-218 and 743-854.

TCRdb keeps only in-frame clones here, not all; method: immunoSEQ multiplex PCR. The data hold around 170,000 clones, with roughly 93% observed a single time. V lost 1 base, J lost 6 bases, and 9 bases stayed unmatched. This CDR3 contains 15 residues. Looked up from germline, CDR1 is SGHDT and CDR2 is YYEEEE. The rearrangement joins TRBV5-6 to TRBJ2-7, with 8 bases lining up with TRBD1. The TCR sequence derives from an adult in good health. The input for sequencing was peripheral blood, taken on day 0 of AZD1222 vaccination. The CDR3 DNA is TGTGCCAGCAGCTTGTATGGCCAGGGGGCGCGCGAGCAGTACTTC. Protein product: CASSLYGQGAREQYF. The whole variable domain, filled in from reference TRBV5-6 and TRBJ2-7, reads DAGVTQSPTHLIKTRGQQVTLRCSPKSGHDTVSWYQQALGQGPQFIFQYYEEEERQRGNFPDRFSGHQFPNYSSELNVNALLLGDSALYLCASSLYGQGAREQYFGPGTRLTVT.